This TCR beta chain was identified during a study of T-cell memory formation after mild COVID-19. A note on this clonotype: Its specificity is unknown.

It was 5'RACE with constant-segment primers that produced the TCR alpha and TCR beta cDNA libraries, which carried sample barcodes and UMIs. Each CDR3 protein is one row after TCRdb ran MiXCR on the 5' RACE reads. Here the sample spans about 560,000 distinct CDR3 sequences, around 16% being singletons. Broader study findings: The authors left the SARS-CoV-2 specificity of second-wave clones peaking on day 37 unconfirmed. Later expanders leaned toward CD4+, whereas clones contracting from day 15 to 85 were balanced CD4/CD8.

This CDR3 has 17 residues. Losses at the gene ends were 6 bases for V and 1 base for J; bases not matched to a gene: 9. The germline gives CDR1 SEHNR, CDR2 FQNEAQ (reference sequence). The sequence derives from an adult woman who had mild COVID-19 (a few samples of this study predate the infection). Cell type and time point are not known. The chain has TRBV7-9 and TRBJ1-5; TRBD1 matches 10 bases. Sequencing was performed on PBMCs or a T cell subset sorted from them (not recorded which). CDR3 sequence reads: CASSFSTGGGSNQPQHF. The DNA of the CDR3 is TGTGCCAGCAGTTTCTCGACAGGGGGCGGGAGCAATCAGCCCCAGCATTTT.